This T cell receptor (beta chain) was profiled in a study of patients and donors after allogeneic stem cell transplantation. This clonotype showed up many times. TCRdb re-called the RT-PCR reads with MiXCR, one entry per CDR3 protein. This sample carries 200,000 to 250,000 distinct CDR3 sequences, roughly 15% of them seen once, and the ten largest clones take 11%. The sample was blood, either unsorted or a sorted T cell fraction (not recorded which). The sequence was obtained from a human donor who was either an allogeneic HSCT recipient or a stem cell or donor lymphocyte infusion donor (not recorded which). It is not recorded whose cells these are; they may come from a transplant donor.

CDR3 in DNA: TGTGCCATCAGTGAGGACGAAAAAGAGGAGCAGTACTTC. It translates to CAISEDEKEEQYF. This chain uses TRBV10-3 with TRBJ2-7; D uncertain. The CDR3 runs 13 residues. Germline V gives CDR1 ENHRY, CDR2 SYGVKD. Trimming removed 2 bases from V and 7 bases from J, with 12 bases in between.